These 9 T cell receptor beta chains were all obtained from the same sample, sequenced in a study of blood T cell repertoires in COVID-19. Produced via immunoSEQ multiplex PCR; TCRdb's table is partial and in-frame only. The sample includes around 300,000 clones, around 85% of them seen just once. Sequenced sample: peripheral blood. These receptors were collected from a woman in her seventies with acute or convalescent COVID-19.

The V gene is TRBV2, the J gene TRBJ2-1; D is possibly TRBD1 (7 bases). Germline V lookup: CDR1 SNHLY, CDR2 FYNNEI. This CDR3 spans 13 amino acids. V shed 4 bases and J shed 10 bases, with 14 bases lying between them. For the CDR3, the DNA is TGTGCCAGCAGTGGATCCAGGGGGGCGGAGCAGTTCTTC. Its protein is CASSGSRGAEQFF.

This chain links TRBV12-5 with TRBJ1-1, with no clear D. V dropped 4 bases and J dropped 5 bases, with 11 bases sitting between them. The CDR3 contains 13 residues. In germline, CDR1 is LGHNT, CDR2 FRNRAP. The CDR3 coding sequence is TGTGCTAGTGGTTACCGGGAACGAACTGAAGCTTTCTTT. Encoded protein: CASGYRERTEAFF.

In its sample, this clone was seen a few times. The rearrangement links TRBV10-1 to TRBJ1-6; D possibly corresponds to TRBD1 (6 bases). The ends were cut back, 6 bases at V and 5 bases at J, with 23 bases in the middle. There are 18 residues in the CDR3. Germline V lookup: CDR1 WNHNN, CDR2 SYGVQD (reference sequence). CDR3 DNA sequence: TGCGCCAGCAGGGCCAACAGGGCTCCCAAGGCCAATAATTCACCCCTCCACTTT. As protein: CASRANRAPKANNSPLHF.

The CDR3 sequence is CASSAGGTPPYGYTF. The DNA for the CDR3 is TGTGCCAGCAGCGCGGGGGGGACACCTCCCTATGGCTACACCTTC. This chain uses TRBV9 with TRBJ1-2, with D tentatively TRBD1 (6 bases). The germline CDR1 and CDR2 sequences are SGDLS and YYNGEE. Trimming left V 3 bases short and J 4 bases short, with 16 bases between. CDR3 length: 15 residues.

The rearrangement uses TRBV18 and TRBJ1-1; TRBD1 matches 7 bases. Per germline, CDR1 KGHSH and CDR2 LQKENI. This CDR3 is built from 16 residues. V lost 1 base and J lost 4; bases outside the gene matches: 9. The CDR3 DNA is TGTGCCAGCTCACCACAGGTCCGGGCAGGGGGCACTGAAGCTTTCTTT. Translating gives CASSPQVRAGGTEAFF.

This chain joins TRBV19 and TRBJ1-5, with 10 bases aligning to TRBD1. Trimming cost V 5 bases and J 6 bases; bases outside gene matches: 4. The CDR3 extends over 14 amino acids. Per the germline V gene, CDR1 is LNHDA and CDR2 is SQIVND (reference sequence). The CDR3 nucleotides are TGTGCCAGTAGTGTCGACAGGGGGCTTCAGCCCCAGCATTTT. Amino acids: CASSVDRGLQPQHF.

The genes are TRBV12-3 or TRBV12-4 and TRBJ1-2; 7 nucleotides align to TRBD1. The CDR3 has 12 amino acids. With 5 bases clipped from V and 12 bases from J, the junction kept 9 bases outside the gene matches. This CDR3 reads CASSTPTGSHTF. The CDR3 DNA is TGTGCCAGCAGTACCCCGACAGGGTCACACACCTTC.

The rearrangement joins TRBV5-1 to TRBJ1-6, with D maybe TRBD1 (5 bases). The CDR3 is 15 amino acids. The germline V gene encodes CDR1 SGHRS and CDR2 YFSETQ. Trimming cost V 4 bases and J 7 bases, with 15 bases left between them. Written as DNA, the CDR3 is TGCGCCAGCAGCGCCCAGGGTAATAACAATTCACCCCTCCACTTT. Amino acids: CASSAQGNNNSPLHF.

The chain carries TRBV3-1 (or the pseudogene TRBV3-2) and TRBJ1-5; 7 nucleotides line up with TRBD1. The trim removed 4 bases at V and 10 bases at J, leaving 13 bases unmatched. CDR1 is LGHDT and CDR2 is YNNKEL in the germline V gene (reference sequence). This CDR3 spans 15 amino acids. In DNA, the CDR3 is TGTGCCAGCAGCCCCTCGTTGGGACAGACAAAACCCCAGCATTTT. As protein: CASSPSLGQTKPQHF.